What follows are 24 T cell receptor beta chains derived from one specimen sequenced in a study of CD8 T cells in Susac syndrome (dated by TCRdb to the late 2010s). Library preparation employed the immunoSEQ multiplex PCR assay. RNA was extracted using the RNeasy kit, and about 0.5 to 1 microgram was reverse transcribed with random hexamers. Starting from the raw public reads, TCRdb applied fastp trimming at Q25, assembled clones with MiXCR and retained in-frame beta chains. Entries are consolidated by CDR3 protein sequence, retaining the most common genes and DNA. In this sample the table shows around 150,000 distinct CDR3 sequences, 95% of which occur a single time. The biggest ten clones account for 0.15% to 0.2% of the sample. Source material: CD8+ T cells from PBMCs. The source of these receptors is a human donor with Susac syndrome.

In nucleotides, the CDR3 is TGTGCCAGCAGCTTAGGCATTGGAGAGACCCAGTACTTC. Protein: CASSLGIGETQYF. V is TRBV7-3 and J is TRBJ2-5, with D unresolved. V lost 2 bases to trimming and J lost 4 bases, with 8 bases between them. The germline gives CDR1 SGHTA, CDR2 FQGTGA. The CDR3 contains 13 residues.

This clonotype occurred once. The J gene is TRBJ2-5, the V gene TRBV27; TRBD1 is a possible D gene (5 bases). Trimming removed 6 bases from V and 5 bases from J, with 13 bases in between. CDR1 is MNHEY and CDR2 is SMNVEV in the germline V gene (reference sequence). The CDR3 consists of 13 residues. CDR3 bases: TGTGCCAGCAGACCAGGGTTACGGGAGACCCAGTACTTC. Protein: CASRPGLRETQYF.

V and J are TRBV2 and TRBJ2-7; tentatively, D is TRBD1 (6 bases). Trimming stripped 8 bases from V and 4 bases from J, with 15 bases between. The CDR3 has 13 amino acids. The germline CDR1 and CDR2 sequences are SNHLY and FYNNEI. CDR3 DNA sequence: TGTGCCAGCCGGGACATCGGATCATACGAGCAGTACTTC. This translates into CASRDIGSYEQYF.

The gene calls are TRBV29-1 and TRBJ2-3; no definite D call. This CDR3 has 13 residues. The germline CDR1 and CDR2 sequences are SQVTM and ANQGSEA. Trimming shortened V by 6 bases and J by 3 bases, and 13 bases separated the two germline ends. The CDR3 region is CSVPPGLTDTQYF. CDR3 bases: TGCAGCGTACCACCGGGCCTAACAGATACGCAGTATTTT.

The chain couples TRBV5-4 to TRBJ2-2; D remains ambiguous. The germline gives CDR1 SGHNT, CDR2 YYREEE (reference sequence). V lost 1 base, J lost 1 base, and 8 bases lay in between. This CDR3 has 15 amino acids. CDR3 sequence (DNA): TGTGCCAGCAGCTTGTTTTACAGGAACACCGGGGAGCTGTTTTTT. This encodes CASSLFYRNTGELFF.

CDR3 region: CSAHLLGTSGSTDTQYF. The CDR3 bases are TGCAGTGCTCACCTATTAGGGACTAGCGGGTCCACAGATACGCAGTATTTT. J is TRBJ2-3 and V is TRBV20-1; 12 bases line up with TRBD2. The junction had 11 bases not matched to a gene; V was cut back by 5 bases and J by 2 bases. The V gene's germline CDR1 is DFQATT and CDR2 SNEGSKA (reference sequence). There are 17 residues in the CDR3.

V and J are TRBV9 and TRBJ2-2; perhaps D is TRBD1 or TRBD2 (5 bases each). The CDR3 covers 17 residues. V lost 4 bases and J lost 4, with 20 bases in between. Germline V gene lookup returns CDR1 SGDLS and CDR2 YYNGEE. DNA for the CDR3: TGTGCCAGCAGCCTAGACGTATTGGGGGAATCCACCGGGGAGCTGTTTTTT. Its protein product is CASSLDVLGESTGELFF. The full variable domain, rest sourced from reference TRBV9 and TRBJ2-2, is DSGVTQTPKHLITATGQRVTLRCSPRSGDLSVYWYQQSLDQGLQFLIQYYNGEERAKGNILERFSAQQFPDLHSELNLSSLELGDSALYFCASSLDVLGESTGELFFGEGSRLTVL.

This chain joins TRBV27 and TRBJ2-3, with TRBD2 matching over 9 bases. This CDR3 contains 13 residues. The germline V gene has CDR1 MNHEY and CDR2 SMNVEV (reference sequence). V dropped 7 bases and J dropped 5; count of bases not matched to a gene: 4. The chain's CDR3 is CASIAGVGDTQYF. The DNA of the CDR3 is TGTGCCAGCATAGCGGGAGTTGGAGATACGCAGTATTTT.

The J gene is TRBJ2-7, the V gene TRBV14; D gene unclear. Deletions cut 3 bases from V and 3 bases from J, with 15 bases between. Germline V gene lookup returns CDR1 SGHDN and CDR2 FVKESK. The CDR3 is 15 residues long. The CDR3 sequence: CASSHEWAQNYEQYF. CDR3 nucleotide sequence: TGTGCCAGCAGCCACGAATGGGCCCAGAACTACGAGCAGTACTTC.

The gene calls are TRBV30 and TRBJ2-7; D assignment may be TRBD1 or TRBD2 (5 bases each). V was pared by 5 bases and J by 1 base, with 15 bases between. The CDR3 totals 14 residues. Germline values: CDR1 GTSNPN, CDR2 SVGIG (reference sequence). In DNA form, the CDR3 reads TGTGCCTGGGCCGGAGACGGGACGTCCTACGAGCAGTACTTC. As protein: CAWAGDGTSYEQYF.

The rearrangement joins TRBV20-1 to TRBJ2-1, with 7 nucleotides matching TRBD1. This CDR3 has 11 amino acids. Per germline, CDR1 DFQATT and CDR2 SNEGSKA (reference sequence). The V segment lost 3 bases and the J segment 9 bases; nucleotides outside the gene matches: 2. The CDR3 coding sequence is TGCAGTGCTAGCGGGGACAGTGAGCAGTTCTTC. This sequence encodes CSASGDSEQFF.

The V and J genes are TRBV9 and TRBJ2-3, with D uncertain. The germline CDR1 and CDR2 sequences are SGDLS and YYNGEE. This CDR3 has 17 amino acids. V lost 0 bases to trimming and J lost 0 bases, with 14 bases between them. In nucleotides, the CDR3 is TGTGCCAGCAGCGTAGCTTCGGCCTACCTTAGCACAGATACGCAGTATTTT. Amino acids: CASSVASAYLSTDTQYF. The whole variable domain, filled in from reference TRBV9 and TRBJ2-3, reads DSGVTQTPKHLITATGQRVTLRCSPRSGDLSVYWYQQSLDQGLQFLIQYYNGEERAKGNILERFSAQQFPDLHSELNLSSLELGDSALYFCASSVASAYLSTDTQYFGPGTRLTVL.

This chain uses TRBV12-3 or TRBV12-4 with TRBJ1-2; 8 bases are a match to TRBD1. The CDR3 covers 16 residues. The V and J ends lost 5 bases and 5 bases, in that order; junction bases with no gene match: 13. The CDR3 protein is CASSVFPTGAGYGYTF. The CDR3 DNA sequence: TGTGCCAGCAGTGTTTTCCCGACAGGGGCTGGATATGGCTACACCTTC.

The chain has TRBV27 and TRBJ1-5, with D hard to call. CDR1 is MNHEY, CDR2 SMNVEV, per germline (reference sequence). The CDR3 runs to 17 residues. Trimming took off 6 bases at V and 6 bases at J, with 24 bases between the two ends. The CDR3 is CASRLSAGSEGIQPQHF. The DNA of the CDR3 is TGTGCCAGCAGACTTAGTGCGGGTTCGGAGGGCATTCAGCCCCAGCATTTT.

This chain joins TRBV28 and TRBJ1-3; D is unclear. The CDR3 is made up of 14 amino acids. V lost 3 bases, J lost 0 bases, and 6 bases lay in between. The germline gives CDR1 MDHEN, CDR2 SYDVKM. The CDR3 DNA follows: TGTGCCAGCAGTTTCCGGGGCTCTGGAAACACCATATATTTT. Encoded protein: CASSFRGSGNTIYF.

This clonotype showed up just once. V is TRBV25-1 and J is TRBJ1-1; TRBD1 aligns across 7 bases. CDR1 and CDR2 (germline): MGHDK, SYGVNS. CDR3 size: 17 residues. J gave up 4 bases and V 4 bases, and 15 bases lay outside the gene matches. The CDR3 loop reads CASSAGQGVEYGTEAFF. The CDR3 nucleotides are TGTGCCAGCAGTGCGGGCCAGGGGGTAGAGTATGGCACTGAAGCTTTCTTT.

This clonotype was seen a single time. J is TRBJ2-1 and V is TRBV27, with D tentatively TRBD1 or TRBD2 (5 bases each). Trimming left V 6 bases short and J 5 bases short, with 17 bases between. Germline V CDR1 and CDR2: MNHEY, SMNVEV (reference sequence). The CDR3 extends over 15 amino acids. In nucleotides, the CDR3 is TGTGCCAGCAGCAGTGTGGGGGACGTCGACAATGAGCAGTTCTTC. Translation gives CASSSVGDVDNEQFF.

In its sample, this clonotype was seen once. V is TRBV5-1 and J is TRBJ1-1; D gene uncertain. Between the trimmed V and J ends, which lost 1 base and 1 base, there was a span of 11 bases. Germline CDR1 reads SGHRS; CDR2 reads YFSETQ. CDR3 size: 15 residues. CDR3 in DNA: TGCGCCAGCAGCTTGCGTACAGTTGGGAACACTGAAGCTTTCTTT. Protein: CASSLRTVGNTEAFF.

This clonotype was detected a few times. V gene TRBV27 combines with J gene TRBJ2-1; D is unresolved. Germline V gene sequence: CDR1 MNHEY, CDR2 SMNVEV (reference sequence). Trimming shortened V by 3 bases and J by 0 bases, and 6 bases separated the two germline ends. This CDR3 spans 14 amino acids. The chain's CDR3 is CASSFPGSYNEQFF. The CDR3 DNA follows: TGTGCCAGCAGTTTTCCGGGCTCCTACAATGAGCAGTTCTTC.

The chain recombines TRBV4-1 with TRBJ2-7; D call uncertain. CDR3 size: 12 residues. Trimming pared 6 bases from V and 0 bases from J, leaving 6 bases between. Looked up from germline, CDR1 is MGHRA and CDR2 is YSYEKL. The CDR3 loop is CASRGTSYEQYF. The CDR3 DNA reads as TGCGCCAGCAGGGGTACCTCCTACGAGCAGTACTTC.

CDR3 in amino acids: CASSSPGQGAPQYF. The CDR3 DNA is TGTGCCAGCAGCTCGCCGGGACAGGGGGCCCCGCAGTACTTC. The chain has TRBV7-9 and TRBJ2-7; 12 nucleotides match TRBD1. The CDR3 totals 14 residues. Looked up from germline, CDR1 is SEHNR and CDR2 is FQNEAQ (reference sequence). Germline trimming cut 4 bases from V and 9 bases from J; bases unmatched to any gene: 7. Looking up the rest from reference TRBV7-9 and TRBJ2-7 gives the full variable domain: DTGVSQNPRHKITKRGQNVTFRCDPISEHNRLYWYRQTLGQGPEFLTYFQNEAQLEKSRLLSDRFSAERPKGSFSTLEIQRTEQGDSAMYLCASSSPGQGAPQYFGPGTRLTVT.

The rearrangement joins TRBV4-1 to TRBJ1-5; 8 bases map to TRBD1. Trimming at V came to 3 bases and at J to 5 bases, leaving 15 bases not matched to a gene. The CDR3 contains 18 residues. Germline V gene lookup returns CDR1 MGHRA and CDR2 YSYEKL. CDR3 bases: TGCGCCAGCAGCCATCCGTCGACCTCAGGGGGCGCCGATCAGCCCCAGCATTTT. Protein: CASSHPSTSGGADQPQHF.

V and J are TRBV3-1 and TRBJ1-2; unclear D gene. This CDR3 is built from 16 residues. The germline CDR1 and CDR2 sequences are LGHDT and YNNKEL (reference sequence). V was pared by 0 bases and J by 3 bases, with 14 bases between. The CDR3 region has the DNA TGTGCCAGCAGCCAAGATAGGAGTCACCAGTACTATGGCTACACCTTC. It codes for CASSQDRSHQYYGYTF.

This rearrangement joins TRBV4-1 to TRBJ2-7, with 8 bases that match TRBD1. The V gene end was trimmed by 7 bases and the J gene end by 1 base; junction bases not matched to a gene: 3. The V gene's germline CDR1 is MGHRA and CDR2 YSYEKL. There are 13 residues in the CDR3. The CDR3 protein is CASKGTGSYEQYF. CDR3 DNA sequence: TGCGCCAGCAAAGGGACAGGATCCTACGAGCAGTACTTC.